These 10 T cell receptor beta chains were all obtained from the same sample, sequenced in a study of blood T cell repertoires in COVID-19. Sequenced by immunoSEQ multiplex PCR; TCRdb stores in-frame clones only, minus some. This table holds about 120,000 clones, 82% found once. Sample: peripheral blood. The receptors shown here come from a woman aged 55-69 years with acute or convalescent COVID-19.

The gene calls are TRBV6-5 and TRBJ2-1, with D tentatively TRBD2 (8 bases). V was shortened by 4 bases and J by 10 bases, with 17 bases between the two germline ends. The CDR3 extends over 14 amino acids. Germline CDR1 and CDR2: MNHEY and SVGAGI. CDR3 nucleotide sequence: TGTGCCAGCAGTTTACCGGGAGGGGGCGAGGAGCAGTTCTTC. It yields the protein CASSLPGGGEEQFF.

This sequence joins TRBV11-2 and TRBJ1-2; tentative D call: TRBD1 (5 bases). The CDR3 contains 13 residues. V dropped 5 bases and J dropped 4 bases, with 11 bases sitting between them. Per germline, CDR1 SGHAT and CDR2 FQNNGV. CDR3 in amino acids: CASSPSGAYGYTF. CDR3 nucleotides: TGTGCCAGCAGCCCGAGTGGGGCCTATGGCTACACCTTC.

This clone was observed a single time. DNA of the CDR3: TGTGCCAGCAGTCTACAGGGGCGCACTGAAGCTTTCTTT. Protein product: CASSLQGRTEAFF. The chain recombines TRBV6-5 with TRBJ1-1; 7 bases map to TRBD1. The germline V gene encodes CDR1 MNHEY and CDR2 SVGAGI. The CDR3 loop spans 13 amino acids. The ends lost 5 bases at V and 4 bases at J; junction bases unmatched: 4.

The J gene is TRBJ1-6, the V gene TRBV5-1, with D uncertain. The CDR3 covers 13 residues. Germline values: CDR1 SGHRS, CDR2 YFSETQ. Trimming removed 0 bases from V and 7 bases from J, with 5 bases in between. Written as DNA, the CDR3 is TGCGCCAGCAGCTTGGACGGGAATTCACCCCTCCACTTT. This translates into CASSLDGNSPLHF.

The rearrangement joins TRBV7-2 to TRBJ2-7, with a tentative D call TRBD2 (6 bases). Germline V gene sequence: CDR1 SGHTA, CDR2 FQGNSA. There are 14 residues in the CDR3. Deletions cut 3 bases from V and 5 bases from J, with 14 bases between. This chain's CDR3 is CASSLVGGPNEQYF. The CDR3 coding sequence is TGTGCCAGCAGCTTGGTCGGGGGTCCCAACGAGCAGTACTTC.

The J gene is TRBJ2-5, the V gene TRBV18, with 8 nucleotides matching TRBD1. The CDR3 runs to 15 residues. After removal of 0 bases from V and 4 bases from J, the junction contained 4 bases not matched to a gene. Germline-derived CDR1 and CDR2 are KGHSH and LQKENI. As DNA, the CDR3 is TGTGCCAGCTCACCACCGCAGGGGGCAAGAGAGACCCAGTACTTC. It codes for CASSPPQGARETQYF.

This clone was recorded once. This chain joins TRBV6-2 or TRBV6-3 and TRBJ2-3; no definite D call. The CDR3 length is 12 residues. The V end lost 4 bases, the J end lost 3 bases, and 5 bases lay between the germline ends. CDR1 is MNHEY and CDR2 is SVGEGT in the germline V gene. The CDR3 region is CASSSVTDTQYF. CDR3 in DNA: TGTGCCAGCAGTTCAGTAACAGATACGCAGTATTTT.

This chain links TRBV3-1 (or the pseudogene TRBV3-2) with TRBJ1-5; D unresolved. Germline CDR1 LGHDT, CDR2 YNNKEL (reference sequence). The CDR3 length is 16 residues. The V end was cut by 1 base, the J end by 2 bases, with 12 bases between. DNA of the CDR3: TGTGCCAGCAGCCAAGGCGGGTTCAATGGCAATCAGCCCCAGCATTTT. Amino acids: CASSQGGFNGNQPQHF.

This clone has more than one count but fewer than ten. The chain links TRBV2 to TRBJ1-4, with 10 bases identical to TRBD1. The CDR3 extends over 15 amino acids. Trimming at V came to 6 bases and at J to 6 bases, leaving 7 bases not matched to a gene. Germline V gene lookup returns CDR1 SNHLY and CDR2 FYNNEI. CDR3 protein: CASRGQGTKDEKLFF. The CDR3 nucleotides read TGTGCCAGCAGGGGACAGGGGACGAAGGATGAAAAACTGTTTTTT.

The rearrangement joins TRBV6-2 or TRBV6-3 to TRBJ1-1, with TRBD1 as a possible D gene (5 bases). There are 15 residues in the CDR3. CDR1 and CDR2 from the germline V gene are MNHEY and SVGEGT. Trimming stripped 0 bases from V and 3 bases from J, with 11 bases between. The CDR3 DNA follows: TGTGCCAGCAGTTACTCGTACGAAGGGGACACTGAAGCTTTCTTT. It specifies CASSYSYEGDTEAFF.